This note documents a single T cell receptor beta chain sequence. Germline CDR1 reads MNHEY; CDR2 reads SMNVEV (reference sequence). The V gene lost 3 bases and the J gene lost 1 base, with 10 bases spanning the gap. The CDR3 spans 15 residues. This record comes from a study of blood T cell repertoires in COVID-19. Study context: From T cells, B-cell-depleted T cells, or PBMCs came the material, which was cDNA or gDNA.

TCRdb keeps only in-frame clones here, not all; method: immunoSEQ multiplex PCR. Found here are 85,000 to 130,000 clones, roughly 82% of them singletons; the top ten hold around a quarter. The source of this sequence is a man aged 55-75 years with acute or convalescent COVID-19. This chain links TRBV27 with TRBJ1-5; no definite D call. Sequencing used peripheral blood. For the CDR3, the DNA is TGTGCCAGCAGTTTCTACTTCGGGAGCAATCAGCCCCAGCATTTT. Translation: CASSFYFGSNQPQHF.